The 17 T cell receptor beta chains below all came from one sample that was sequenced in a study of identical twins. Each CDR3 protein is one row after TCRdb ran MiXCR on the 5' RACE reads. The sample lists about 290,000 distinct CDR3 sequences; roughly 8.6% were seen once. These same records also appear under a second study, on yellow fever vaccine responses in identical twins.

Sequencing input: CD8+ T cells sorted from blood. Every receptor here comes from a woman aged 18-29 years in good health.

This chain uses TRBV5-5 with TRBJ1-2, with a tentative D call TRBD1 (6 bases). Deletions cut 4 bases from V and 6 bases from J, with 19 bases between. This CDR3 is 15 amino acids long. CDR1 is SGHKS and CDR2 is YYEKEE in the germline V gene (reference sequence). The CDR3 DNA reads as TGTGCCAGCAGCACACGATCGGGGGCGATAGATGGCTACACCTTC. Protein: CASSTRSGAIDGYTF.

This clonotype was detected ten times or more. This chain uses TRBV4-1 with TRBJ2-7; 11 bases are shared with TRBD2. The CDR3 has 16 amino acids. Germline CDR1 and CDR2: MGHRA and YSYEKL. V lost 0 bases and J lost 3; bases outside the gene matches: 4. CDR3 coding DNA: TGCGCCAGCAGCCAAGAACTAGCGGGAGTCCGCTACGAGCAGTACTTC. It codes for CASSQELAGVRYEQYF.

This clonotype was counted at least ten times. CDR3 DNA sequence: TGTGCCAGCAGTGATGACAGGGCCAACACCGGGGAGCTGTTTTTT. This translates into CASSDDRANTGELFF. The chain has TRBV12-3 or TRBV12-4 and TRBJ2-2; 7 nucleotides align to TRBD1. The CDR3 has 15 residues. The J segment lost 2 bases and the V segment lost 5 bases, leaving 5 bases of the junction unmatched.

In its sample, this clonotype was seen many times. This chain uses TRBV24-1 with TRBJ2-1, with D possibly TRBD2 on 6 matching bases. The V gene lost 0 bases and the J gene lost 9 bases, with 8 bases spanning the gap. There are 13 residues in the CDR3. Germline CDR1 and CDR2: KGHDR and SFDVKD. CDR3 amino acids: CATSDLKEGEQFF. In DNA form, the CDR3 reads TGTGCCACCAGTGATTTGAAGGAGGGTGAGCAGTTCTTC.

This clonotype was counted only a few times. One end of the junction is discordant with germline, which a read error may explain. V gene TRBV5-8 combines with J gene TRBJ2-7, with D maybe TRBD1 (5 bases). The length of the CDR3 is 11 residues. Germline CDR1 SGHTS, CDR2 YDEGEE. CDR3 DNA sequence: TGTGCCGGCAGGGACTCCTACGAGCAGTACTTC. Its translation: CAGRDSYEQYF.

The chain carries TRBV7-9 and TRBJ2-7; D possibly corresponds to TRBD1 (5 bases). In germline, CDR1 is SEHNR, CDR2 FQNEAQ (reference sequence). CDR3 length: 14 residues. Trimming removed 3 bases from V and 5 bases from J, with 14 bases in between. The DNA of the CDR3 is TGTGCCAGCAGCTTCTTAGCAGGGCCCCACGAGCAGTACTTC. Translation gives CASSFLAGPHEQYF.

Of note for this clonotype: Being one base from a much bigger clone, this may be a read error. V and J are TRBV14 and TRBJ1-4, with 7 bases aligning to TRBD1. The V gene's germline CDR1 is SGHDN and CDR2 FVKESK. Unmatched junction bases numbered 7, after V lost 1 base and J lost 8 bases. The CDR3 loop spans 15 amino acids. CDR3: CASSQATGVQEKLFF. In DNA, the CDR3 is TGTGCCAGCAGCCAAGCTACAGGGGTTCAAGAAAAACTGTTTTTT. Full variable domain (rest looked up from reference TRBV14 and TRBJ1-4): EAGVTQFPSHSVIEKGQTVTLRCDPISGHDNLYWYRRVMGKEIKFLLHFVKESKQDESGMPNNRFLAERTGGTYSTLKVQPAELEDSGVYFCASSQATGVQEKLFFGSGTQLSVL.

This clonotype was detected many times. The chain recombines TRBV15 with TRBJ2-3, with D hard to call. V lost 0 bases to trimming and J lost 2 bases, with 18 bases between them. The germline gives CDR1 LNHNV, CDR2 YYDKDF (reference sequence). The CDR3 sequence is 18 residues long. As DNA, the CDR3 is TGTGCCACCAGCAGAGATCCTCGGCCGACTCGAACCACAGATACGCAGTATTTT. Its protein product is CATSRDPRPTRTTDTQYF.

The rearrangement joins TRBV10-1 to TRBJ2-7; D is unresolved. Germline CDR1 reads WNHNN; CDR2 reads SYGVQD (reference sequence). The germline V and J ends were trimmed by 2 bases and 0 bases, with 8 bases remaining between them. The CDR3 sequence is 14 residues long. As DNA, the CDR3 is TGCGCCAGCAGTGAGACCCAAACCTCCTACGAGCAGTACTTC. Protein sequence: CASSETQTSYEQYF.

This clonotype was recorded at least ten times. The chain employs TRBV27 and TRBJ1-6, with 9 bases that match TRBD1. In germline, CDR1 is MNHEY, CDR2 SMNVEV (reference sequence). J lost 8 bases, V lost 7 bases, and 9 bases had no gene match. CDR3 length equals 15 residues. The CDR3 coding sequence is TGTGCCAGCACCTACGGACAGGGGTTTGATTCACCCCTCCACTTT. Its protein product is CASTYGQGFDSPLHF.

V is TRBV7-2 and J is TRBJ1-1, with D hard to call. Germline V gene lookup returns CDR1 SGHTA and CDR2 FQGNSA. Deletions cut 5 bases from V and 0 bases from J, with 4 bases between. The CDR3 totals 12 residues. CDR3 nucleotides: TGTGCCAGCAGCACCATGAACACTGAAGCTTTCTTT. Translation: CASSTMNTEAFF.

In regard to this clonotype: A much larger clone differs from this one at a single base, so this may be a read error. This sequence joins TRBV20-1 and TRBJ2-2; 10 bases map to TRBD1. CDR1 and CDR2 from the germline V gene are DFQATT and SNEGSKA (reference sequence). The CDR3 is 16 residues long. CDR3 residues: CSAVSGQGENTGVLFF. CDR3 in DNA: TGCAGTGCCGTTAGCGGACAGGGGGAGAACACCGGGGTGCTGTTTTTT.

The V call is TRBV20-1, the J call TRBJ2-7; D might be TRBD1 or TRBD2, each matching 5 bases. Germline values: CDR1 DFQATT, CDR2 SNEGSKA (reference sequence). CDR3 length: 13 residues. Trimming took off 7 bases at V and 2 bases at J, with 15 bases between the two ends. CDR3 residues: CSVTGPQTYEQYF. In DNA form, the CDR3 reads TGCAGTGTCACGGGACCCCAAACCTACGAGCAGTACTTC.

The chain has TRBV16 and TRBJ2-7; D uncertain. The CDR3 covers 13 residues. Germline CDR1 reads KGHSY; CDR2 reads FQNENV. The ends were cut back, 1 base at V and 3 bases at J, with 7 bases in the middle. The CDR3, as DNA: TGTGCCAGCAGCCAATGGCCAGGCTACGAGCAGTACTTC. Amino acids: CASSQWPGYEQYF.

This clonotype was observed many times. V usage is TRBV7-9 and J usage is TRBJ2-7; D gene ambiguous. The V gene's germline CDR1 is SEHNR and CDR2 FQNEAQ (reference sequence). V lost 4 bases and J 4 bases, leaving 23 bases between the germline ends. The CDR3 has 17 amino acids. The CDR3 is CASSSETLEAEPYEQYF. In DNA, the CDR3 is TGTGCCAGCAGCTCCGAAACTTTAGAAGCAGAGCCTTACGAGCAGTACTTC.

This clonotype occurred a few times. V is TRBV12-3 or TRBV12-4 and J is TRBJ2-2; perhaps TRBD1 as D (5 bases). V lost 5 bases and J lost 5, with 9 bases in between. This CDR3 region has 13 residues. The CDR3 region has the DNA TGTGCCAGCAGTGCAGGGTTTACCGGGGAGCTGTTTTTT. This sequence encodes CASSAGFTGELFF.

The rearrangement links TRBV20-1 to TRBJ2-4; TRBD1 matches 7 bases. There are 13 residues in the CDR3. Germline assignment: CDR1 DFQATT and CDR2 SNEGSKA (reference sequence). V was pared by 4 bases and J by 5 bases, with 5 bases of the junction left unmatched. The chain's CDR3 is CSATQGLENIQYF. CDR3 in DNA: TGCAGTGCTACACAGGGGTTGGAAAACATTCAGTACTTC.